These T cell receptor beta chains were read from a single sample in a study of vaccination and CD4 T cells after COVID-19. TCRdb re-called the PCR reads through MiXCR, storing one row per CDR3 protein. The sample lists about 14,000 distinct CDR3 sequences; under 30% were seen once. These receptors have no identified antigens. The source material was cultured CD4+ T cells from blood. The receptors originated from a human donor with COVID-19. Each CDR3 is given with its conserved first and last residue. The D gene is left open where the match is weak. Size tells how often a clone was seen (once, few, many) or the class of an expanded clone, and some rows leave it out.

size	D	J	V	DNA	CDR3
NA	TRBD2	TRBJ2-7	TRBV6-5	TGTGCCAGCAGTTGGACTAGCGGGGGGATCGACGAGCAGTACTTC	CASSWTSGGIDEQYF
NA	NA	TRBJ1-4	TRBV6-1	TGCGCCAGCAGTCTCCGGACGGGGGATGAAAAACTGTTTTTT	CASSLRTGDEKLFF
NA	TRBD1	TRBJ2-2	TRBV9	TGTGCCAGCAGTAGAGGGACAGGGAGACCCGGGGAGCTGTTTTTT	CASSRGTGRPGELFF
medium-sized	NA	TRBJ1-5	TRBV12-3/TRBV12-4	TGTGCCAGCAGTCCCAGGGGAGGGCATCAGCCCCAGCATTTT	CASSPRGGHQPQHF
NA	NA	TRBJ1-3	TRBV5-6	TGTGCCAGCAGCCTTCGGGACACCATATATTTT	CASSLRDTIYF
NA	NA	TRBJ1-1	TRBV5-1	TGCGCCAGCAGGATCCTAGGAAGGGACACTGAAGCTTTCTTT	CASRILGRDTEAFF
NA	TRBD2	TRBJ2-1	TRBV25-1	TGTGCCAGTCCACTACTAGCGGGGGGGTACAATGAGCAGTTCTTC	CASPLLAGGYNEQFF
medium-sized	NA	TRBJ2-7	TRBV6-1	TGTGCCAGCAGCCCGCCCCCAACCCGCTCTCACGAGCAGTACTTC	CASSPPPTRSHEQYF
NA	NA	TRBJ1-3	TRBV18	TGTGCCAGCTCAAGCGACAGATCTGGAAACACCATATATTTT	CASSSDRSGNTIYF
medium-sized	TRBD1	TRBJ1-6	TRBV27	TGTGCCAGCAGTTCCCCCGGGACAGCCCCCGGCACACCCCTCCACTTT	CASSSPGTAPGTPLHF
NA	TRBD1	TRBJ2-5	TRBV5-1	TGCGCCAGCAGCTTGGATCAGGGGGCGAAAGAGACCCAGTACTTC	CASSLDQGAKETQYF
few	NA	TRBJ1-2	TRBV6-1	TGTGCCAGCAGTGAGCATAACTATGGCTACACCTTC	CASSEHNYGYTF
few	TRBD1	TRBJ2-3	TRBV20-1	TGCAGTGCTGCCTCACGTACAGGGGAGACAGATACGCAGTATTTT	CSAASRTGETDTQYF
NA	NA	TRBJ1-1	TRBV5-4	TGTGCCAGCAGCACCGAAATGAACACTGAAGCTTTCTTT	CASSTEMNTEAFF
few	TRBD1	TRBJ1-2	TRBV20-1	TGCAGTGCTAGGACAGGGGCTGGCTACACCTTC	CSARTGAGYTF
once	TRBD2	TRBJ2-1	TRBV12-5	TGTGCTAGTGGCTTCCCGGGACTACTATACAATGAGCAGTTCTTC	CASGFPGLLYNEQFF
NA	NA	TRBJ2-3	TRBV5-4	TGTGCCAGCCGGTGGAGGGGGAACAGCACAGATACGCAGTATTTT	CASRWRGNSTDTQYF
medium-sized	NA	TRBJ1-2	TRBV6-1	TGTGCCAGCAGTGAAGCCCTCAGTGGGAACTATGGCTACACCTTC	CASSEALSGNYGYTF
NA	NA	TRBJ1-2	TRBV15	TGTGCCACCAGCAGAGTGAGGGGTTCGTCTGGCTACACCTTC	CATSRVRGSSGYTF
NA	NA	TRBJ2-6	TRBV27	TGTGCCAGCAGTCCCCCGTGGCCGCCCCCCCCCCTGGGGGCCAACGTCCTGACTTTC	CASSPPWPPPPLGANVLTF
NA	NA	TRBJ1-3	TRBV6-5	TGTGCCAGCAGTTACTCCGTGGCAGCGAGCTCTGGAAACACCATATATTTT	CASSYSVAASSGNTIYF
few	NA	TRBJ2-3	TRBV7-9	TGTGCCAGCAGCACCCAACTTCTCACAGATACGCAGTATTTT	CASSTQLLTDTQYF
few	NA	TRBJ2-2	TRBV20-1	TGCAGTGCTAGAGACAGGAGAAACACCGGGGAGCTGTTTTTT	CSARDRRNTGELFF
few	NA	TRBJ1-2	TRBV25-1	TGTGCCAGCAGCGGTGATTCGTTCTCTTATGGCTACACCTTC	CASSGDSFSYGYTF
NA	NA	TRBJ2-1	TRBV7-7	TGTGCTAGCAGCCCGGGTCCGCGTAATGAGCAGTTCTTC	CASSPGPRNEQFF
few	TRBD1	TRBJ2-5	TRBV20-1	TGCAGTGCATTGGGACAGGGTGGCGAGACCCAGTACTTC	CSALGQGGETQYF
once	NA	TRBJ2-7	TRBV23-1	TGCGCCAACAGTCAATCCACCCCTCCTACCTACGAGCAGTACTTC	CANSQSTPPTYEQYF
medium-sized	NA	TRBJ1-2	TRBV6-1	TGTGCCAGCAGTGAATTAGACCGGGGACGCACCTTC	CASSELDRGRTF
few	NA	TRBJ2-3	TRBV20-1	TGCAGTGCTACCGCTAGCGGCACAGATACGCAGTATTTT	CSATASGTDTQYF
few	TRBD2	TRBJ2-1	TRBV6-2/TRBV6-3	TGTGCCAGCAGTGGGACTAGTGCCGAATGGTTCTTC	CASSGTSAEWFF
NA	TRBD1	TRBJ2-5	TRBV15	TGTGCCACCAGCAGAGGGGGGACAGGGGCCTTGGAGACCCAGTACTTC	CATSRGGTGALETQYF
NA	TRBD2	TRBJ2-1	TRBV12-3/TRBV12-4	TGTGCCAGCAGTCAGCGGGGGAGCTCCTACAATGAGCAGTTCTTC	CASSQRGSSYNEQFF
NA	TRBD1	TRBJ1-4	TRBV7-9	TGTGCCAGCAGGAGGGGACAGGGGGAGGAAAAACTGTTTTTT	CASRRGQGEEKLFF
NA	TRBD2	TRBJ2-1	TRBV20-1	TGCAGTGGGGGAGGGGCAAGCTCCTACAATGAGCAGTTCTTC	CSGGGASSYNEQFF
NA	NA	TRBJ1-2	TRBV19	TGTGCCAGTAGTACGTGGACCGCCGGCTACACCTTC	CASSTWTAGYTF
few	TRBD1	TRBJ1-2	TRBV5-4	TGTGCCAGCAGTATACCCCAGGGGGGGGCCTATGGCTACACCTTC	CASSIPQGGAYGYTF
once	TRBD2	TRBJ2-7	TRBV6-1	TGTGCCAGCAGGGCCGGGACTAGCGGGGGGTCATACGAGCAGTACTTC	CASRAGTSGGSYEQYF
few	NA	TRBJ2-3	TRBV20-1	TGCAGTGCAGAGCCGGGGAGAGCCCGCGCAGATACGCAGTATTTT	CSAEPGRARADTQYF
few	TRBD2	TRBJ2-3	TRBV5-1	TGCGCCAGCAGCTTGGGGCTAGCGGGGACAGATACGCAGTATTTT	CASSLGLAGTDTQYF
NA	NA	TRBJ1-1	TRBV7-2	TGTGCCAGCGCATATCAAGGGAACACTGAAGCTTTCTTT	CASAYQGNTEAFF
NA	TRBD2	TRBJ2-5	TRBV7-8	TGTGCCAGCAGCTTATTCGGGACTAGCGGGGGGGTAGGGGAGACCCAGTACTTC	CASSLFGTSGGVGETQYF
NA	NA	TRBJ1-5	TRBV11-2	TGTGCCAGCAGCCCGGAGGGGTGGCAGCCCCAGCATTTT	CASSPEGWQPQHF
NA	NA	TRBJ2-1	TRBV9	TGTGCCAGCAGCGTAAAGTTGGCGGGGGCCCGCTACAATGAGCAGTTCTTC	CASSVKLAGARYNEQFF
NA	TRBD2	TRBJ2-2	TRBV28	TGTGCCAGCAGTTCGCTAGCGGGGGGAAACACCGGGGAGCTGTTTTTT	CASSSLAGGNTGELFF
medium-sized	NA	TRBJ1-1	TRBV15	TGTGCCACCAGCAGAGATGGGGCCCCGAACACTGAAGCTTTCTTT	CATSRDGAPNTEAFF
NA	NA	TRBJ2-1	TRBV9	TGTGCCAGCAGCGTAGTAGGGATTCGCAATGAGCAGTTCTTC	CASSVVGIRNEQFF
few	NA	TRBJ1-1	TRBV30	TGTGCCTGGAGTGTGAAGGGGACCCGGGCTTTCTTT	CAWSVKGTRAFF
few	NA	TRBJ1-6	TRBV6-1	TGTGCCAGCACAAGTAATAATTCACCCCTCCACTTT	CASTSNNSPLHF
NA	TRBD2	TRBJ2-2	TRBV19	TGTGCCAGTAGTATTAACGGGGGGGCAACCGGGGAGCTGTTTTTT	CASSINGGATGELFF
NA	NA	TRBJ1-2	TRBV7-8	TGTGCCAGCAGCCGGGCTTCAGGGAATGGCTACACCTTC	CASSRASGNGYTF
NA	NA	TRBJ1-1	TRBV25-1	TGTGCCAGCAGTGGATCCGGGACGGTGAACACTGAAGCTTTCTTT	CASSGSGTVNTEAFF
NA	NA	TRBJ1-2	TRBV29-1	TGCAGCGTTGATTTGGGGACCTATGGCTACACCTTC	CSVDLGTYGYTF
NA	NA	TRBJ2-3	TRBV6-5	TGTGCCAGCAGTTACTATCAGGGGTTTACAGATACGCAGTATTTT	CASSYYQGFTDTQYF